The 29 T cell receptor beta chains below were found in one sample sequenced in a study of early T cells in non-severe SARS-CoV-2 infection. A single record per CDR3 protein comes from TCRdb applying MiXCR to the 5' RACE reads. The sample yields more than 95,000 distinct CDR3 sequences, 9.5% to 11% seen once. The starting material was whole blood, obtained at baseline. The receptors were gathered from an adult who was a healthcare worker with PCR-confirmed SARS-CoV-2 infection or an uninfected control (not recorded which).

The chain joins TRBV10-3 to TRBJ1-2; D is uncertain. This CDR3 is built from 16 residues. V was clipped by 0 bases and J by 4 bases, with 15 bases between them. Germline V lookup: CDR1 ENHRY, CDR2 SYGVKD. The CDR3 region has the DNA TGTGCCATCAGTGAGTCTGGACTCAGCAAGGGCTATGGCTACACCTTC. Its translation is CAISESGLSKGYGYTF.

The chain uses TRBV7-3 and TRBJ2-3; D is unresolved. Trimming took off 5 bases at V and 5 bases at J, with 11 bases between the two ends. CDR1 is SGHTA and CDR2 is FQGTGA in the germline V gene. The CDR3 covers 13 residues. In nucleotides, the CDR3 is TGTGCCAGCAGCCAAACTTTCGGAGATACGCAGTATTTT. As protein: CASSQTFGDTQYF.

This chain connects TRBV7-9 to TRBJ2-1; D may be TRBD2 (7 bases). CDR3 size: 18 residues. V was clipped by 4 bases and J by 0 bases, with 19 bases between them. CDR1 SEHNR and CDR2 FQNEAQ come from the germline V gene (reference sequence). CDR3 sequence reads: CASSSESMRGGSYNEQFF. The CDR3 DNA reads as TGTGCCAGCAGCTCCGAAAGTATGAGGGGGGGCTCCTACAATGAGCAGTTCTTC.

This clonotype was detected ten times or more. The chain joins TRBV5-1 to TRBJ2-6; no clear D gene. Trimming took off 0 bases at V and 1 base at J, with 5 bases between the two ends. CDR3 size: 15 residues. The germline V gene has CDR1 SGHRS and CDR2 YFSETQ. CDR3 bases: TGCGCCAGCAGCTTGGCCGTGTCTGGGGCCAACGTCCTGACTTTC. Encoded protein: CASSLAVSGANVLTF.

The V gene is TRBV6-5, the J gene TRBJ2-1; 15 bases line up with TRBD2. The CDR3 is made up of 16 amino acids. Trimming at V came to 6 bases and at J to 8 bases, leaving 8 bases not matched to a gene. The germline V gene encodes CDR1 MNHEY and CDR2 SVGAGI. Written as DNA, the CDR3 is TGTGCCAGCAGCTGGACTAGCGGGGGGGCGAGGGATGAGCAGTTCTTC. Its translation: CASSWTSGGARDEQFF.

This clonotype was picked up a small number of times. The chain is built from TRBV10-3 and TRBJ1-5; the D is unclear. Germline CDR1 and CDR2: ENHRY and SYGVKD. This CDR3 region has 14 residues. V lost 3 bases, J lost 1 base, and 7 bases lay in between. The CDR3 DNA sequence: TGTGCCATCAGTGATACGGAAAGCAATCAGCCCCAGCATTTT. Its translation: CAISDTESNQPQHF.

This clonotype was counted between two and nine times. CDR3 sequence reads: CSVEGSPTGEKLFF. The CDR3 DNA is TGCAGCGTTGAAGGCAGCCCGACGGGTGAAAAACTGTTTTTT. The chain recombines TRBV29-1 with TRBJ1-4; D gene unclear. Germline loops: CDR1 SQVTM, CDR2 ANQGSEA. CDR3 length: 14 amino acids. V gave up 1 base and J gave up 7 bases, with 13 bases separating them.

This chain links TRBV6-5 with TRBJ1-2; TRBD1 is a possible D gene (6 bases). Trimming left V 6 bases short and J 4 bases short, with 15 bases between. Germline V gives CDR1 MNHEY, CDR2 SVGAGI. The CDR3 spans 14 residues. The CDR3 spells CASRRTVPGYGYTF. The CDR3 coding sequence is TGTGCCAGCAGAAGGACAGTCCCGGGCTATGGCTACACCTTC.

This clonotype was found a few times. V is TRBV2 and J is TRBJ2-1, with 13 bases fitting TRBD2. V shed 10 bases and J 8 bases; nucleotides not matched to a gene: 8. The CDR3 consists of 14 residues. The germline V gene encodes CDR1 SNHLY and CDR2 FYNNEI. CDR3 coding DNA: TGTGCCATCCCGGGACTAGCGGGGAGTGATGAGCAGTTCTTC. The encoded protein is CAIPGLAGSDEQFF.

The rearrangement joins TRBV6-1 to TRBJ2-1; D not certain. The CDR3 length is 14 residues. CDR1 MNHNS and CDR2 SASEGT come from the germline V gene. V lost 8 bases to trimming and J lost 4 bases, with 15 bases between them. The chain's CDR3 is CASARTNDYNEQFF. The CDR3 nucleotides are TGTGCCAGCGCTAGGACCAACGATTACAATGAGCAGTTCTTC.

The sample holds a few counts of this clonotype. This rearrangement joins TRBV12-3 or TRBV12-4 to TRBJ2-7; either TRBD1 or TRBD2 may supply D (5 bases each). The CDR3 contains 14 residues. Trimming removed 1 base at V and 1 base at J, with 8 bases between. The CDR3 DNA is TGTGCCAGCAGTTTAGGGGACGGATCCTACGAGCAGTACTTC. It encodes CASSLGDGSYEQYF.

This clonotype has at least ten counts. The chain has TRBV20-1 and TRBJ2-3; D possibly uses TRBD1 or TRBD2 (6 bases each). The ends were cut back, 5 bases at V and 4 bases at J, with 16 bases in the middle. The length of the CDR3 is 14 residues. Germline V CDR1 and CDR2: DFQATT, SNEGSKA (reference sequence). CDR3 residues: CSADVGGQPDTQYF. The DNA for the CDR3 is TGCAGTGCTGATGTAGGGGGGCAGCCAGATACGCAGTATTTT.

This clonotype was counted between two and nine times. This chain uses TRBV27 with TRBJ1-1; D possibly corresponds to TRBD1 (5 bases). Germline V gene lookup returns CDR1 MNHEY and CDR2 SMNVEV (reference sequence). CDR3 length: 13 residues. Deletions cut 4 bases from V and 2 bases from J, with 8 bases between. The CDR3 sequence: CASSYQGNTEAFF. The DNA for the CDR3 is TGTGCCAGCAGTTATCAGGGAAACACTGAAGCTTTCTTT.

V usage is TRBV5-1 and J usage is TRBJ1-1, with 9 bases lining up with TRBD1. Germline lookup yields CDR1 SGHRS and CDR2 YFSETQ. J was trimmed by 4 bases and V by 4 bases; bases with no gene match: 5. This CDR3 comprises 14 residues. CDR3 nucleotide sequence: TGCGCCAGCAGCCCGGTGGGACAGGGCACTGAAGCTTTCTTT. Translating gives CASSPVGQGTEAFF.

This clonotype has a handful of counts. In DNA form, the CDR3 reads TGTGCCAGCAGCAGGGGACACACAACCTACGAGCAGTACTTC. Translation: CASSRGHTTYEQYF. This sequence joins TRBV5-6 and TRBJ2-7, with D maybe TRBD1 (6 bases). The CDR3 extends over 14 amino acids. Germline assignment: CDR1 SGHDT and CDR2 YYEEEE. The V end lost 4 bases, the J end lost 2 bases, and 13 bases lay between the germline ends. Drawing the rest from reference TRBV5-6 and TRBJ2-7, the complete variable domain is DAGVTQSPTHLIKTRGQQVTLRCSPKSGHDTVSWYQQALGQGPQFIFQYYEEEERQRGNFPDRFSGHQFPNYSSELNVNALLLGDSALYLCASSRGHTTYEQYFGPGTRLTVT.

This rearrangement joins TRBV6-4 to TRBJ1-2; 12 bases align to TRBD1. The CDR3 has 15 amino acids. Looked up from germline, CDR1 is MRHNA and CDR2 is SNTAGT. J lost 4 bases, V lost 6 bases, and 6 bases had no gene match. The CDR3 DNA reads as TGTGCCAGCAGCCCCGGGACAGGGGGCATCTATGGCTACACCTTC. Its protein is CASSPGTGGIYGYTF.

The chain combines TRBV6-5 with TRBJ1-4, with a possible D match to TRBD1 (6 bases). Germline V lookup: CDR1 MNHEY, CDR2 SVGAGI. The CDR3 is made up of 15 amino acids. The ends were cut back, 6 bases at V and 2 bases at J, with 13 bases in the middle. CDR3 protein: CASSLGGDTNEKLFF. CDR3 nucleotides: TGTGCCAGCAGCCTCGGGGGCGATACTAATGAAAAACTGTTTTTT.

The CDR3 DNA is TGTGCCAGCAGCTTTTCGACTAGCTACGAGCAGTACTTC. Translating gives CASSFSTSYEQYF. V gene TRBV7-2 combines with J gene TRBJ2-7, with D possibly being TRBD2 (6 bases). CDR3 length equals 13 residues. Germline CDR1 SGHTA, CDR2 FQGNSA. V was cut by 3 bases and J by 3 bases, with 9 bases left in between.

This clonotype was seen many times. This chain connects TRBV18 to TRBJ1-2, with 9 bases identical to TRBD1. V trimming: 5 bases; J trimming: 3 bases; junction bases outside the gene matches: 4. The CDR3 runs 14 residues. Germline CDR1 and CDR2: KGHSH and LQKENI. CDR3 in DNA: TGTGCCAGCTCAGTGGACAGGGGAGACTATGGCTACACCTTC. It specifies CASSVDRGDYGYTF.

The sample holds many counts of this clonotype. The chain is built from TRBV7-8 and TRBJ2-2; D perhaps matches TRBD1 (6 bases). The CDR3 is 14 residues long. Trimming removed 6 bases at V and 2 bases at J, with 10 bases between. Germline CDR1 is SGHVS and CDR2 is FQNEAQ. The CDR3 nucleotides are TGTGCCAGCAGACGACAGGCAAACACCGGGGAGCTGTTTTTT. This encodes CASRRQANTGELFF.

The chain uses TRBV6-1 and TRBJ2-7; 8 positions match TRBD1. CDR1 is MNHNS, CDR2 SASEGT, per germline. This CDR3 comprises 15 residues. V was pared by 6 bases and J by 5 bases, with 12 bases of the junction left unmatched. CDR3 DNA sequence: TGTGCCAGCAGGGGACAGGAGACGAGGGCAAACGAGCAGTACTTC. This translates into CASRGQETRANEQYF.

This clonotype ranks as medium-sized (0.01 to 0.1%). This rearrangement joins TRBV29-1 to TRBJ2-5; D is ambiguous. CDR3 length: 13 residues. V lost 4 bases, J lost 5 bases, and 14 bases lay in between. Germline lookup yields CDR1 SQVTM and CDR2 ANQGSEA. CDR3 DNA sequence: TGCAGCGTTGTTTTGTCTAACGGGGAGACCCAGTACTTC. This gives the protein CSVVLSNGETQYF.

This clonotype was detected ten times or more. The V call is TRBV21-1, the J call TRBJ1-2; the D segment call TRBD1 is taken from the table without a DNA check. TRBV21-1 is deemed a pseudogene. This CDR3 spans 17 amino acids. The CDR3 loop is CASSRGMDRGLGYGYTF. CDR3 DNA: TGTGCCAGCAGCAGGGGGATGGACAGGGGCCTTGGCTATGGCTACACCTTC.

This clonotype was seen more than once but under ten times. CDR3 bases: TGCAGTGCTAGAGACGCGAGCGGCCTCTCCTACGAGCAGTACTTC. Amino acid sequence: CSARDASGLSYEQYF. The genes are TRBV20-1 and TRBJ2-7; TRBD2 might be the D (5 bases). Germline V gene lookup returns CDR1 DFQATT and CDR2 SNEGSKA (reference sequence). V was pared by 0 bases and J by 0 bases, with 12 bases between. The CDR3 runs 15 residues.

This clonotype was detected many times. J is TRBJ1-1 and V is TRBV12-3 or TRBV12-4; a possible D gene is TRBD1 (6 bases). The CDR3 contains 13 residues. Trimming removed 11 bases from V and 5 bases from J, with 18 bases in between. CDR3 residues: CAGSQGLGTEAFF. The CDR3 DNA reads as TGTGCCGGATCACAGGGTCTGGGGACTGAAGCTTTCTTT.

This clonotype was observed a handful of times. This chain uses TRBV20-1 with TRBJ2-3; 11 nucleotides agree with TRBD2. The CDR3 totals 16 residues. Germline V gene sequence: CDR1 DFQATT, CDR2 SNEGSKA (reference sequence). With 3 bases clipped from V and 2 bases from J, the junction kept 7 bases outside the gene matches. CDR3 residues: CSARGLTSGITDTQYF. The CDR3, as DNA: TGCAGTGCTAGGGGTTTGACTAGCGGGATCACAGATACGCAGTATTTT.

As for this clonotype: One end of the junction is discordant with germline, which a read error may explain. V and J are TRBV7-3 and TRBJ2-3; TRBD1 or TRBD2 may be the D gene (5 bases each). The germline V gene has CDR1 SGHTA and CDR2 FQGTGA. This CDR3 spans 11 amino acids. DNA for the CDR3: TGTGCCAGCAGCTTCCGGGACCAATCACCTTTT. Translated: CASSFRDQSPF.

This clonotype was detected many times. The J gene is TRBJ2-3, the V gene TRBV7-2; 9 nucleotides match TRBD2. This CDR3 contains 16 residues. V dropped 4 bases and J dropped 6; count of bases not matched to a gene: 11. Per the germline V gene, CDR1 is SGHTA and CDR2 is FQGNSA. For the CDR3, the DNA is TGTGCCAGCAGCTCGCAAGCGGGAGGATCCGCTGATACGCAGTATTTT. Amino acid sequence: CASSSQAGGSADTQYF.

This clonotype has just a few counts. The chain uses TRBV2 and TRBJ2-7, with unresolved D. The CDR3 contains 10 residues. V was pared by 4 bases and J by 4 bases, with 2 bases between. Germline CDR1 and CDR2: SNHLY and FYNNEI. The CDR3 nucleotides are TGTGCCAGCAGTGTTTACGAGCAGTACTTC. This gives the protein CASSVYEQYF.